The 13 T cell receptor beta chains below were found in one sample sequenced in a study of blood T cells in healthy people across ages. The second PCR ran roughly 6 to 12 cycles with a sample-barcoded 5' primer and J-beta primers. Each CDR3 protein is one row after TCRdb ran MiXCR on the 5' RACE reads. Found here are roughly 800,000 distinct CDR3 sequences, approximately 25% of them singletons; the top ten hold 3.7%. These data were also reused for a study on T cells of mothers and their children.

Specimen: blood. The receptors here all came from a boy aged 10-17 years in good health.

There are a few counts of this clonotype. V usage is TRBV27 and J usage is TRBJ2-3; TRBD2 agrees at 12 bases. The CDR3 runs to 15 residues. The V and J ends lost 6 bases and 2 bases, in that order; junction bases with no gene match: 3. CDR1 and CDR2 from the germline V gene are MNHEY and SMNVEV (reference sequence). The CDR3 nucleotides read TGTGCCAGCAGGCTAGCGGGGGGGTTCACAGATACGCAGTATTTT. It codes for CASRLAGGFTDTQYF.

A few counts support this clonotype. The rearrangement joins TRBV7-9 to TRBJ1-5; D unclear. The CDR3 has 13 residues. Germline lookup yields CDR1 SEHNR and CDR2 FQNEAQ (reference sequence). V was pared by 5 bases and J by 2 bases, with 7 bases between. The CDR3, as DNA: TGTGCCAGCAGCGGGGAGGGCAATCAGCCCCAGCATTTT. Amino acids: CASSGEGNQPQHF. The full variable domain, in which reference TRBV7-9 and TRBJ1-5 provide the parts outside the CDR3, is DTGVSQNPRHKITKRGQNVTFRCDPISEHNRLYWYRQTLGQGPEFLTYFQNEAQLEKSRLLSDRFSAERPKGSFSTLEIQRTEQGDSAMYLCASSGEGNQPQHFGDGTRLSIL.

The CDR3 reads CASSSAWGGLVGYEQYF. In DNA, the CDR3 is TGTGCCAGCAGTTCCGCTTGGGGGGGCTTGGTTGGCTACGAGCAGTACTTC. The J gene is TRBJ2-7, the V gene TRBV27; the D gene is possibly TRBD2 (7 bases). V lost 4 bases to trimming and J lost 3 bases, with 22 bases between them. The CDR3 spans 17 residues. Germline V CDR1 and CDR2: MNHEY, SMNVEV (reference sequence).

This clonotype was recorded many times. V usage is TRBV20-1 and J usage is TRBJ2-5; no definite D call. The CDR3 covers 11 residues. V gave up 1 base and J gave up 1 base, with 1 base separating them. The germline V gene encodes CDR1 DFQATT and CDR2 SNEGSKA (reference sequence). In DNA, the CDR3 is TGCAGTGCTAGAGGCCAAGAGACCCAGTACTTC. Its translation: CSARGQETQYF.

This clonotype was detected a few times. The germline gene is not matched at one end of the junction; a read error may be the cause. The J gene is TRBJ2-5, the V gene TRBV27; 9 bases match TRBD2. Germline V gene lookup returns CDR1 MNHEY and CDR2 SMNVEV (reference sequence). The CDR3 runs to 14 residues. In nucleotides, the CDR3 is TGTGCCAACAGTTATCTAGCGGGACAAGAGACCCAGTACTTC. It is translated as CANSYLAGQETQYF.

This clonotype was counted only a few times. The chain couples TRBV20-1 to TRBJ1-4; D is undetermined. The CDR3 spans 13 residues. Between the trimmed V and J ends, which lost 5 bases and 5 bases, there was a span of 12 bases. CDR1 and CDR2 from the germline V gene are DFQATT and SNEGSKA (reference sequence). Here the CDR3 DNA reads TGCAGTGCTCGTCCCCAGAAGAATGAAAAACTGTTTTTT. It encodes CSARPQKNEKLFF.

V and J are TRBV4-3 and TRBJ2-7; tentative D call: TRBD1 (6 bases). V lost 4 bases, J lost 2 bases, and 15 bases lay in between. This CDR3 has 15 amino acids. In germline, CDR1 is LGHNA, CDR2 YSLEER. This chain's CDR3 is CASSLFRQGTYEQYF. The CDR3 nucleotides read TGCGCCAGCAGCCTCTTTCGGCAGGGGACCTACGAGCAGTACTTC.

The gene calls are TRBV20-1 and TRBJ1-1; D is ambiguous. Germline CDR1 reads DFQATT; CDR2 reads SNEGSKA (reference sequence). The CDR3 extends over 14 amino acids. Between the trimmed V and J ends, which lost 3 bases and 3 bases, there was a span of 14 bases. The CDR3 sequence: CSARGPDSYTEAFF. CDR3 DNA sequence: TGCAGTGCTAGGGGCCCGGACTCATACACTGAAGCTTTCTTT.

The table lists this clonotype with a count of one. This rearrangement joins TRBV28 to TRBJ2-5; D possibly corresponds to TRBD2 (5 bases). The assigned J gene may be wrong: the sequence end matches TRBJ2-1 better. This CDR3 has 15 amino acids. Germline V CDR1 and CDR2: MDHEN, SYDVKM. CDR3 region: CASRTRDFGDNEQFF. In DNA, the CDR3 is TGTGCCAGCAGGACGAGGGATTTTGGGGACAATGAGCAGTTCTTC.

This clonotype turned up a few times. This rearrangement joins TRBV7-2 to TRBJ2-2; 9 positions agree with TRBD2. Germline CDR1 reads SGHTA; CDR2 reads FQGNSA. The CDR3 sequence is 17 residues long. After removal of 3 bases from V and 4 bases from J, the junction contained 9 bases not matched to a gene. The chain's CDR3 is CASSFGGRAKGTGELFF. For the CDR3, the DNA is TGTGCCAGCAGCTTCGGCGGGAGGGCCAAAGGCACCGGGGAGCTGTTTTTT.

This chain uses TRBV12-3 or TRBV12-4 with TRBJ2-3, with 9 positions matching TRBD2. V dropped 6 bases and J dropped 6; count of bases not matched to a gene: 4. The CDR3 spans 13 residues. CDR3 bases: TGTGCCAGCAGCTGGGGACTAGCCGATACGCAGTATTTT. It specifies CASSWGLADTQYF.

The chain recombines TRBV28 with TRBJ2-3; weak D call: TRBD1 (6 bases). V gave up 4 bases and J gave up 14 bases, with 16 bases separating them. Germline-derived CDR1 and CDR2 are MDHEN and SYDVKM. This CDR3 spans 12 amino acids. This CDR3 is CASSSATGRGYF. The CDR3 DNA reads as TGTGCCAGCAGTTCGGCGACAGGACGGGGGTATTTT.

A few counts support this clonotype. The rearrangement joins TRBV15 to TRBJ2-1, with 12 bases fitting TRBD2. In germline, CDR1 is LNHNV, CDR2 YYDKDF (reference sequence). V was clipped by 7 bases and J by 1 base; unmatched bases: 2. The CDR3 is 15 amino acids. This CDR3 is CATTSGGASYNEQFF. In nucleotides, the CDR3 is TGTGCCACCACTAGCGGGGGGGCGTCCTACAATGAGCAGTTCTTC.